Following are 25 T cell receptor beta chains from one sample sequenced in a study of CD8+CD57+ T cells in acquired aplastic anemia. TCR beta VDJ and CDR3 profiling used genomic DNA as template. TCRdb used MiXCR to reprocess the reads, holding one entry per CDR3 protein. The table has 35,000 to 45,000 distinct CDR3 sequences, more than 75% seen once. Specimen: sorted CD4+, CD8+, or CD8+CD57+ T cells (not recorded which) from PBMCs. The receptors were sampled from a human donor in good health, serving as a control.

This clonotype has only one observation. An end of the junction does not agree with germline; a read error may underlie this. V usage is TRBV5-4 and J usage is TRBJ2-2, with 7 positions matching TRBD2. The CDR3 loop spans 16 amino acids. Germline assignment: CDR1 SGHNT and CDR2 YYREEE (reference sequence). CDR3 bases: TGCGCCAGCAGCTTAGCCCAGCGGGGGAACACCGGGGAGCTGTTTTTT. It encodes CASSLAQRGNTGELFF.

The genes are TRBV19 and TRBJ2-5, with D possibly being TRBD2 (6 bases). This CDR3 region has 14 residues. The V end was cut by 9 bases, the J end by 3 bases, with 17 bases between. CDR1 and CDR2 (germline): LNHDA, SQIVND (reference sequence). CDR3 nucleotide sequence: TGTGCCAGCAGCCAATCAGGGAGGAAAGAGACCCAGTACTTC. Translating gives CASSQSGRKETQYF.

The chain uses TRBV5-1 and TRBJ2-1; D is ambiguous. The CDR3 totals 16 residues. V was trimmed by 0 bases and J by 0 bases, leaving 10 bases between them. Germline values: CDR1 SGHRS, CDR2 YFSETQ. In DNA, the CDR3 is TGCGCCAGCAGCTTGGGGGCTGTCCCCTCCTACAATGAGCAGTTCTTC. This codes for CASSLGAVPSYNEQFF.

This clonotype was counted between two and nine times. The chain uses TRBV19 and TRBJ1-5, with no clear D. CDR3 size: 15 residues. Deletions cut 4 bases from V and 2 bases from J, with 12 bases between. CDR1 is LNHDA, CDR2 SQIVND, per germline (reference sequence). The chain's CDR3 is CASSKDQMGNQPQHF. The CDR3 DNA is TGTGCCAGTAGTAAGGACCAGATGGGCAATCAGCCCCAGCATTTT.

This sequence joins TRBV20-1 and TRBJ1-2, with a weak D call TRBD1 (6 bases). This CDR3 contains 13 residues. With 5 bases removed from V and 2 bases from J, the gap between germline ends came to 12 bases. Germline values: CDR1 DFQATT, CDR2 SNEGSKA (reference sequence). CDR3 DNA: TGCAGTGCTGCGGTGGGGGGCAACTATGGCTACACCTTC. Translated, it gives CSAAVGGNYGYTF.

The chain couples TRBV20-1 to TRBJ1-6, with D maybe TRBD1 (5 bases). This CDR3 contains 11 residues. The germline gives CDR1 DFQATT, CDR2 SNEGSKA (reference sequence). Trimming took 1 base from V and 10 from J, leaving 5 bases between them. The CDR3 sequence is CSARGGSPLHF. The CDR3 nucleotides read TGCAGTGCTAGAGGGGGCTCACCCCTCCACTTT.

V is TRBV19 and J is TRBJ2-3; possibly TRBD1 for D (5 bases). The germline V gene encodes CDR1 LNHDA and CDR2 SQIVND (reference sequence). There are 14 residues in the CDR3. Trimming removed 4 bases from V and 6 bases from J, with 14 bases in between. The CDR3 bases are TGTGCCAGTAGTACACAGGCCAACGGGGATACGCAGTATTTT. Amino acid sequence: CASSTQANGDTQYF.

This chain joins TRBV20-1 and TRBJ2-3, with 9 bases identical to TRBD1. V shed 5 bases, J shed 2 bases, and the junction held 5 bases outside the gene matches. This CDR3 is built from 14 residues. Germline values: CDR1 DFQATT, CDR2 SNEGSKA (reference sequence). The CDR3 bases are TGCAGTGCTGGGACAGGGCGACACACAGATACGCAGTATTTT. Amino acid sequence: CSAGTGRHTDTQYF.

The CDR3 spells CSVAVDGNTIYF. The CDR3 bases are TGCAGCGTTGCAGTGGACGGAAACACCATATATTTT. The chain has TRBV29-1 and TRBJ1-3, with no clear D. CDR3 length: 12 residues. Trimming stripped 4 bases from V and 4 bases from J, with 8 bases between. CDR1 SQVTM and CDR2 ANQGSEA come from the germline V gene.

This sequence joins TRBV7-9 and TRBJ1-2, with D possibly matching TRBD1 (6 bases). The CDR3 contains 13 residues. V lost 3 bases and J lost 2, with 7 bases in between. In germline, CDR1 is SEHNR, CDR2 FQNEAQ (reference sequence). The CDR3 coding sequence is TGTGCCAGCAGCTTGGGGGCGAACTATGGCTACACCTTC. It codes for CASSLGANYGYTF.

The V call is TRBV5-1, the J call TRBJ2-3; the match to TRBD2 covers 9 bases. Germline trimming cut 0 bases from V and 6 bases from J; bases unmatched to any gene: 11. The CDR3 covers 17 residues. Germline-derived CDR1 and CDR2 are SGHRS and YFSETQ. The CDR3 DNA follows: TGCGCCAGCAGCTTGGGTAGTAGCGGGGGATCGATCGATACGCAGTATTTT. Its translation is CASSLGSSGGSIDTQYF.

V gene TRBV15 combines with J gene TRBJ2-5; D not resolved. The CDR3 runs to 15 residues. Germline-derived CDR1 and CDR2 are LNHNV and YYDKDF (reference sequence). Trimming removed 3 bases at V and 2 bases at J, with 13 bases between. The CDR3 region is CATSSLAIAQETQYF. In DNA form, the CDR3 reads TGTGCCACCAGCAGCCTCGCTATAGCACAAGAGACCCAGTACTTC.

V gene TRBV7-9 combines with J gene TRBJ2-7; 7 positions agree with TRBD1. This CDR3 comprises 12 residues. Looked up from germline, CDR1 is SEHNR and CDR2 is FQNEAQ (reference sequence). J lost 6 bases, V lost 1 base, and 0 bases had no gene match. In nucleotides, the CDR3 is TGTGCCAGCAGCTTAGACAGGGGCGAGCAGTACTTC. It specifies CASSLDRGEQYF.

J is TRBJ2-7 and V is TRBV5-1; D is unclear. Germline CDR1 is SGHRS and CDR2 is YFSETQ. CDR3 length: 12 residues. Trimming removed 4 bases from V and 5 bases from J, with 10 bases in between. The CDR3 here is CASSLDGDEQYF. The CDR3 DNA reads TGCGCCAGCAGCCTCGATGGGGACGAGCAGTACTTC.

This clonotype has just a few counts. The J gene is TRBJ2-1, the V gene TRBV10-3, with a possible D match to TRBD2 (5 bases). Per germline, CDR1 ENHRY and CDR2 SYGVKD. Trimming cost V 4 bases and J 7 bases, with 5 bases left between them. The CDR3 contains 11 residues. CDR3 amino acids: CAISAGNEQFF. In DNA form, the CDR3 reads TGTGCCATCAGTGCGGGAAATGAGCAGTTCTTC.

This chain connects TRBV7-6 to TRBJ2-5; D might be TRBD1 (6 bases). Looked up from germline, CDR1 is SGHVS and CDR2 is FNYEAQ. This CDR3 contains 16 residues. V was shortened by 6 bases and J by 2 bases, with 19 bases between the two germline ends. The CDR3 loop is CASRRLLQGYQETQYF. The CDR3 DNA reads as TGTGCCAGCAGACGACTGCTACAGGGTTATCAAGAGACCCAGTACTTC.

This clonotype has ten or more counts. The rearrangement uses TRBV4-3 and TRBJ1-4; D is possibly TRBD1 (5 bases). Trimming took 1 base from V and 1 from J, leaving 7 bases between them. Germline lookup yields CDR1 LGHNA and CDR2 YSLEER. This CDR3 is 15 amino acids long. The CDR3: CASSQGGGTNEKLFF. The CDR3 bases are TGCGCCAGCAGCCAAGGGGGGGGAACTAATGAAAAACTGTTTTTT.

J is TRBJ2-5 and V is TRBV7-9, with TRBD2 matching over 8 bases. V lost 5 bases, J lost 5 bases, and 13 bases stayed unmatched. This CDR3 has 16 residues. From germline, CDR1 is SEHNR and CDR2 FQNEAQ (reference sequence). CDR3 amino acids: CASSLSGRRVYETQYF. Here the CDR3 DNA reads TGTGCCAGCAGCCTAAGCGGGAGAAGGGTTTATGAGACCCAGTACTTC.

DNA of the CDR3: TGTGCCAGTAGCTCAGGGTACCAGCCCCAGCATTTT. Translating it yields CASSSGYQPQHF. This chain joins TRBV19 and TRBJ1-5, with a weak D call TRBD1 (5 bases). V gave up 6 bases and J gave up 7 bases, with 10 bases separating them. Germline values: CDR1 LNHDA, CDR2 SQIVND (reference sequence). The CDR3 covers 12 residues.

The genes are TRBV5-5 and TRBJ2-7; 8 bases map to TRBD1. The CDR3 is made up of 12 amino acids. V lost 4 bases, J lost 6 bases, and 3 bases stayed unmatched. Germline V gene data show CDR1 as SGHKS and CDR2 as YYEKEE (reference sequence). CDR3 DNA sequence: TGTGCCAGCAGCCGGACAGGGCCCGAGCAGTACTTC. It is translated as CASSRTGPEQYF.

This sequence joins TRBV19 and TRBJ1-6, with 9 bases that match TRBD1. The junction had 5 bases not matched to a gene; V was cut back by 4 bases and J by 7 bases. Per the germline V gene, CDR1 is LNHDA and CDR2 is SQIVND (reference sequence). There are 15 residues in the CDR3. The CDR3 nucleotides read TGTGCCAGTAGTAATGGACAGGGGATCAATTCACCCCTCCACTTT. Translated: CASSNGQGINSPLHF.

The chain employs TRBV27 and TRBJ1-2, with a possible D match to TRBD1 (5 bases). V shed 0 bases and J shed 3 bases, with 11 bases lying between them. CDR1 and CDR2 from the germline V gene are MNHEY and SMNVEV (reference sequence). The CDR3 totals 15 residues. CDR3 in amino acids: CASSLSTGLDYGYTF. The CDR3 DNA reads as TGTGCCAGCAGTTTATCAACAGGCTTGGACTATGGCTACACCTTC.

This chain connects TRBV15 to TRBJ1-6, with TRBD1 matching 8 bases. V was pared by 4 bases and J by 4 bases, with 9 bases of the junction left unmatched. Germline CDR1 is LNHNV and CDR2 is YYDKDF (reference sequence). There are 17 residues in the CDR3. CDR3 amino acids: CATSTKDRGRYNSPLHF. The CDR3 region has the DNA TGTGCCACCAGCACAAAAGACAGGGGACGTTATAATTCACCCCTCCACTTT. Together with reference TRBV15 and TRBJ1-6, the CDR3 gives the full variable domain: DAMVIQNPRYQVTQFGKPVTLSCSQTLNHNVMYWYQQKSSQAPKLLFHYYDKDFNNEADTPDNFQSRRPNTSFCFLDIRSPGLGDTAMYLCATSTKDRGRYNSPLHFGNGTRLTVT.

The chain couples TRBV15 to TRBJ2-7; TRBD2 matches 7 bases. Germline loops: CDR1 LNHNV, CDR2 YYDKDF (reference sequence). This CDR3 has 16 amino acids. The V gene end was trimmed by 0 bases and the J gene end by 4 bases; junction bases not matched to a gene: 9. CDR3 DNA sequence: TGTGCCACCAGCAGAGATCTGGCTAGCGGCGCATACGAGCAGTACTTC. This sequence encodes CATSRDLASGAYEQYF.

This CDR3 reads CATSRDPGGSYNSPLHF. In DNA, the CDR3 is TGTGCCACCAGCAGAGACCCAGGGGGGTCCTATAATTCACCCCTCCACTTT. V gene TRBV15 combines with J gene TRBJ1-6; 7 bases fit TRBD1. In germline, CDR1 is LNHNV, CDR2 YYDKDF (reference sequence). The V gene end was trimmed by 0 bases and the J gene end by 1 base; junction bases not matched to a gene: 3. This CDR3 spans 17 amino acids.